This T cell receptor beta chain was captured in a study of control samples from healthy donors and cancer patients (dated by TCRdb to about 2020). About this clone itself: Its specific antigen is unknown. Per-base quality was not reported, and no clone a single base away is much larger than it.

Between the V and J ends, shortened by 5 bases and 6 bases respectively, the junction contains 19 bases. Based on the germline V gene, the CDR1 and CDR2 sequences are LGHNA and YNFKEQ. The CDR3 spans 15 residues, from the cysteine through the phenylalanine. Only the CDR3 DNA stays, 45 bases, in frame from base 1. Library preparation used the immunoSEQ multiplex PCR assay. TCRdb limited this immuneACCESS table to in-frame rearrangements with V and J called. A share of clones is missing; checked studies link under half to unresolved V genes, and the rest is unexplained. The sample includes about 83,000 clones, with 75% to 95% observed a single time. About a sixth of the sample belongs to the ten largest clones.

The rearranged chain carries TRBV4-2 and TRBJ2-5; the D region is possibly TRBD1 or TRBD2, each matching across 5 bases. The sequence derives from a young man in good health. The sequencing sample was made of blood. The CDR3 here reads CASSGMGDAEKTQYF. The nucleotide sequence reads TGTGCCAGCAGCGGGATGGGGGATGCGGAAAAGACCCAGTACTTC.